One T cell receptor (beta chain) is described in this entry. Its antigen is still unknown. One base away there is no much larger clone; base qualities are not given. The entire amount of isolated RNA was reverse transcribed using the High Capacity cDNA Reverse Transcription Kit, so the sequenced TCRB transcripts were expressed ones. Naive, central memory and regulatory T cell samples underwent deep immunoSEQ sequencing, averaging around 3.6 million total reads per sample. Sorted cells were lysed in RLT buffer, and RNA was extracted using DNase-treated RNeasy Micro or Mini kits according to cell number. To prevent cross-contamination, each cell subset was processed individually, whereas patient and healthy donor samples were processed jointly. TCRB sequences were amplified from cDNA with the immunoSEQ multiplex PCR, producing 87-bp fragments spanning the CDR3 region. Sequencing of the amplicons was performed on the Illumina HiSeq platform. The source study handled its data this way. PCR bias was computationally corrected using synthetic template baselines, reads within Hamming distance 2 were collapsed, and singletons that could not be merged were discarded. Reads were aligned against IMGT so that V, D and J genes, CDR3 length and insertions or deletions at six rearrangement sites could be assigned. Clonotype counts were normalized to sorted cell number within each subset before computing true diversity and Gini coefficients with the tcR R package. The overlap coefficient, calculated on TCRB nucleotide sequences, was used to quantify repertoire sharing. As a proxy for the pre-selection repertoire, out-of-frame TCRB sequences from naive cells were analyzed. As stored in TCRdb, this immuneACCESS dataset retains in-frame rearrangements with V and J assigned. A fraction of the clones does not appear; measured against another copy, unresolved V genes explain less than half of the discrepancy, and the remainder lacks a known reason. For V, J and clone size, that table is used; D and trimming come from the DNA. This sample is represented by about 350,000 clones; around 20% of them were singletons. The ten largest clones represent about 0.044% of the sample.

The CDR1 and CDR2 encoded by the germline V gene (reference sequence) are SEHNR and FQNEAQ. The CDR3 spans 16 residues, from the cysteine through the phenylalanine. The sequence is cut down to CDR3 DNA, 48 bases in frame from base 1. Ends trimmed: V by 5 bases, J by 6 bases; bases unmatched to a gene: 12. From each donor, a single peripheral blood sample of approximately 110 mL on average was drawn into heparinised tubes. A BD FACSAria II was used to sort naive, central memory, regulatory and stem cell-like memory CD4+ T cells with a panel that included CD45RO, CCR7, CD25, CD127, CD95 and CD27. All sorted populations exceeded 95% purity. PBMCs were separated immediately by Lymphoprep density gradient centrifugation and were stained directly, without being cultured. Samples were stained and sorted in pairs, with one healthy donor and one patient per experiment, so that batch effects were minimized.

The sample originates from a study of beta chain features in type 1 diabetes (dated by TCRdb to the late 2010s). Concerning the study at large: Mean age, gender distribution, total cell number and subset yield did not differ between patients and healthy donors. A total of 85 million to 140 million sorted cells were examined across all samples, and a strong correlation was observed between cell number per subset and RNA yield. The study compared TCRB repertoires of sorted circulating CD4+ T cell subsets between recently diagnosed type 1 diabetes patients and matched healthy donors. Regulatory and stem cell-like memory subsets were obtained from only 8 patients and roughly 8 healthy donors, while naive and central memory subsets were obtained from all 28 donors.

Points the paper makes about the study in general: Because cDNA was sequenced instead of genomic DNA, activated cells with high expression could be over-represented, although the groups did not differ in activation or CD3 levels. Shorter templates might have been favored by PCR, but patient and control samples were amplified and corrected together, so both groups would have been affected equally by any skew. In all four CD4+ subsets, TCRB CDR3 length was moderately but significantly shorter in type 1 diabetes patients. Fewer insertions and more nucleotide deletions at VDJ recombination sites were observed in patients with type 1 diabetes, implying thymic rearrangement abnormalities. Because small numbers of individuals were included in the HLA sub-analyses, any influence of HLA type on TCRB rearrangement was left unresolved. Naive, central memory and regulatory TCRB repertoires appeared to be more alike among patients than among healthy donors.

The V and J segments used are TRBV7-9 and TRBJ1-2, and 10 junctional nucleotides match TRBD1. The origin of this receptor is a woman between 18 and 30 years old in good health. The sequencing sample was made of naive CD4+ T cells from blood. This sample's cell subset or site label indicates: true naive CD4+ T cells. Here is the DNA: TGTGCCAGCAGCGTTTCCCCGGGACAGGGGAGCCATGGCTACACCTTC. It codes for CASSVSPGQGSHGYTF.